The clone carrying this TCR beta chain was recorded a few times. What it binds is not known. Template switching by 5'RACE produced TCR cDNA, adding a universal primer site and UMIs. TCRdb re-analysed the 5' RACE reads in MiXCR, keeping a single row per CDR3 protein. The table lists hundreds of thousands of distinct CDR3 sequences, 8.7% of them singletons. This specimen belongs to a study of T cells after yellow fever vaccination. Study-wide findings and caveats: Most primary-vaccination clones recurred post-booster (under 98% CD4, around 90% CD8). Peak timing came faster in the weaker secondary response, day 5 versus 15.

V was pared by 4 bases and J by 6 bases, with 9 bases between. The CDR3 has 12 residues. CDR1 and CDR2 (germline): MNHEY, SMNVEV (reference sequence). The sample consisted of PBMCs, taken on the day of the first yellow fever vaccination. The chain has TRBV27 and TRBJ1-2, with a possible D match to TRBD1 (5 bases). The source of this sequence is a man aged 18-30 years who received the YFV17D yellow fever vaccine. The CDR3 protein is CASSSTDHGYTF. The CDR3 DNA reads TGTGCCAGCAGTTCGACAGACCATGGCTACACCTTC.